Each of the 2 T cell receptor beta chains below was sequenced from the same sample in a study of T-cell reconstitution after alpha-beta-depleted transplantation in children. The TCRbeta library incorporated unique molecular identifiers. TCRdb re-called the PCR reads with MiXCR, one entry per CDR3 protein. Found here are under 850,000 distinct CDR3 sequences, around 13% of them singletons; the top ten hold 0.79%. The sequencing used PBMCs, collected before TCRalphabeta/CD19-depleted stem cell transplant. These receptors originate from a girl between 2 and 10 years old with congenital amegakaryocytic thrombocytopenia, due to receive a stem cell transplant.

This chain joins TRBV5-5 and TRBJ1-1, with 12 bases identical to TRBD1. Trimming at V came to 0 bases and at J to 8 bases, leaving 11 bases not matched to a gene. The CDR3 covers 17 residues. Germline values: CDR1 SGHKS, CDR2 YYEKEE (reference sequence). The CDR3 DNA reads TGTGCCAGCAGCTTGGAGGATTTTGGGACAGGGGGCTCGGAAGCTTTCTTT. Amino acids: CASSLEDFGTGGSEAFF.

Concerning this clonotype: At one boundary the junction diverges from the germline segment, which might be a read error. The CDR3 DNA follows: TGTGCCAGCAGTTACCCTGACAGGGCCAAAAACATTCAGCACTTC. Protein sequence: CASSYPDRAKNIQHF. V usage is TRBV6-5 and J usage is TRBJ2-4; 7 nucleotides match TRBD1. This CDR3 has 15 residues. CDR1 is MNHEY, CDR2 SVGAGI, per germline.